This record concerns one T cell receptor beta chain sequence. Its target antigen remains unknown. No clone much larger than this one lies a single base away; base qualities are absent. The data derive from a study of shared clonotypes between healthy human individuals (dated by TCRdb to 2018 to 2020). Background for the entire study: The cohort included three men and two women between 18 and 49 years of age. For each donor, CD4 naive and CD4 memory were each given three plates, CD8 naive was given two plates, and CD8 memory was given one plate. Blood TCR repertoires of about 5 healthy adults were deeply sequenced to estimate repertoire size and the extent of clonotype sharing between individuals. To increase sequencing depth and limit assay-specific biases, different laboratories used diverse techniques to prepare libraries and sequence TCR repertoires. Leukapheresis yielded between about 0.8 and 8.9 billion PBMCs per donor. Study-wide conclusions, independent of this receptor: Pairwise subsampling indicated that sequencing depth was expected to affect the degree of clonotype sharing among donors. The genetic and exposure-history diversity represented was limited by the small number of donors. Sampling was restricted to blood, and TCR repertoires in tissues likely differ from the TCR repertoires found in blood. Rarefaction of sorted-subset datasets indicated incomplete sequencing despite the large sequencing depth. Compared with non-shared clonotypes, clonotypes shared by all four sorted-subset donors had higher generation probabilities. Naive subsets generally had larger estimated clonotype richness than memory subsets did. Roughly 5% of naive CD4, 3.5% of naive CD8, approximately 2% of memory CD4, and 0.35% to 0.4% of memory CD8 clonotypes were shared across several donors.

The germline V gene yields MDHEN for CDR1 and SYDVKM for CDR2. Its CDR3 holds 17 amino acids, cysteine through phenylalanine. The CDR3 DNA has 51 bases and is translated from base 1. After removal of 6 bases from V and 3 bases from J, the junction retains 11 bases not matched to a gene. Using the deep immunoSEQ assay, multiplex PCR amplified TCR CDR3 regions from genomic DNA. For each cell subset, the extracted genomic DNA was distributed evenly across all wells of several immunoSEQ 96-well plates, and each plate served as one replicate. Each replicate PCR for sorted subsets received about 210 ng genomic DNA, equal to roughly 30,000 T cell genomes. Purified libraries were quantified with a Qubit 3.0 fluorometer, sized on a Bioanalyzer 2100, and re-quantified with the KAPA Library Quantification kit. Every immunoSEQ 96-well plate was sequenced on a dedicated single-read 150-cycle Illumina NextSeq 550 flow cell. The published analysis was carried out like this. Because the immunoSEQ output included only junctional sequences and no quality scores, the filtering could not be the same as the filtering used for full-length reads. Sequences were annotated with PyIR, a Python wrapper for IgBLAST v1.9, and V/J genes and CDR3 were assigned using IMGT germline references. Any read was removed if the V/J assignment was weak (E-value above 1e-6), the CDR3 was missing, or the read contained stop codons, out-of-frame junctions, or ambiguous translated residues. A V3J clonotype was defined by an identical inferred V gene, J gene, and CDR3 amino acid sequence. The percentage overlap between two repertoires was calculated by dividing the number of shared unique clonotypes by the size of the smaller repertoire. Three approaches were used to assess repertoire richness: RTK rarefaction, the Chao1 estimator, and Recon v2.1 estimates of unobserved clonotypes. Generation probabilities for all TCRbeta clonotypes obtained by the gDNA method from a handful of donors were computed using OLGA. TCRdb carries this immuneACCESS record with in-frame sequences only. Its versions omit some clonotypes, under half of them owing to an unresolved V gene in the studies checked, with the rest unexplained. V, J and clone size are those of that table, while D and trimming were read from the DNA. Present in this sample are a few hundred thousand clones, around 87% of which were seen just once. In total, the top ten clones hold under 20% of the sample.

Healthy HIV-negative adults with no recently reported acute infections or vaccinations were included as donors. Every donor was a Caucasian adult living in Nashville, Tennessee, USA. The CD8 memory samples were a combination of magnetically selected CD45RO+ cells and CCR7-negative CD45RA+ effector memory (TemRA) cells. After blood collection by leukapheresis, PBMCs were isolated using Ficoll-Histopaque density gradient centrifugation and then cryopreserved in the vapor phase of liquid nitrogen. Analytical flow cytometry was used to check the purity and quantity of each magnetically sorted T cell population. Genomic DNA was isolated from each sorted fraction and quantified by UV absorbance on a Nanodrop 2000c.

Sequences were obtained from memory CD8+ T cells sorted from blood. In light of the paper, this sample's cell subset or site label describes: CD45RO+ cells pooled with CCR7-negative TemRA cells. The receptor chain draws on TRBV28 and TRBJ1-6; 7 bases in the junction line up with TRBD1. This sequence originates from a man younger than 35 in good health. In nucleotides, the sequence is TGTGCCAGCAGCTCACAGACAGGGTTCTTCTATAATTCACCCCTCCACTTT. It specifies CASSSQTGFFYNSPLHF.